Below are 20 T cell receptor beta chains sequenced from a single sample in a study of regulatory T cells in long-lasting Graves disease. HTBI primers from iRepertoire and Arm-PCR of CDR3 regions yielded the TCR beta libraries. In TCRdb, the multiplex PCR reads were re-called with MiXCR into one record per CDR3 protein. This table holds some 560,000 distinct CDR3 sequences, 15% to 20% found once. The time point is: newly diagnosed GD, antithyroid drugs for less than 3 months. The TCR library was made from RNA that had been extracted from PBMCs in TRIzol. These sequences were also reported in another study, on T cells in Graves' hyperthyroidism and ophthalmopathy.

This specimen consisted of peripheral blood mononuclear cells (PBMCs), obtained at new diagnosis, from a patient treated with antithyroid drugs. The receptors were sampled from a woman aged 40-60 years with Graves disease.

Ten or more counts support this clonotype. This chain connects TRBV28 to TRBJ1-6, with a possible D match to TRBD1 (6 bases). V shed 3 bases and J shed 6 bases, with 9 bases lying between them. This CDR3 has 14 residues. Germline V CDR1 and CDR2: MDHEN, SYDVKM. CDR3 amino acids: CASSFGQSNSPLHF. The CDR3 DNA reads TGTGCCAGCAGTTTCGGACAGAGTAATTCACCCCTCCACTTT.

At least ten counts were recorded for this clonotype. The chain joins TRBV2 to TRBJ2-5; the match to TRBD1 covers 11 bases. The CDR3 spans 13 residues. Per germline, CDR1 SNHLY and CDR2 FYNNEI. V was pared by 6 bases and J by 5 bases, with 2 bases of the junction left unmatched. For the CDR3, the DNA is TGTGCCAGCAGGGACAGGGGGCATGAGACCCAGTACTTC. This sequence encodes CASRDRGHETQYF. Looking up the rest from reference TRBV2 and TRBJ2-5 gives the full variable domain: EPEVTQTPSHQVTQMGQEVILRCVPISNHLYFYWYRQILGQKVEFLVSFYNNEISEKSEIFDDQFSVERPDGSNFTLKIRSTKLEDSAMYFCASRDRGHETQYFGPGTRLLVL.

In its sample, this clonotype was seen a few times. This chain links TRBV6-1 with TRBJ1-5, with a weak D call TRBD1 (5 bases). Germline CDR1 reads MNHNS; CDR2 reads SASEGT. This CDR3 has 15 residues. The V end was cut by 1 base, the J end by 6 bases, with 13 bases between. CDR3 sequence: CASSEVGVGSQPQHF. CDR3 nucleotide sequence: TGTGCCAGCAGTGAAGTGGGGGTAGGAAGTCAGCCCCAGCATTTT.

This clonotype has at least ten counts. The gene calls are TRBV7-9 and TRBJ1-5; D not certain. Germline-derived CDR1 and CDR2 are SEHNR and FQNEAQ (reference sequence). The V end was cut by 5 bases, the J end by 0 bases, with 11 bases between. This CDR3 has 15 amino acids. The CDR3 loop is CASSPGRHSNQPQHF. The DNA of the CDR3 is TGTGCCAGCAGCCCCGGACGGCATAGCAATCAGCCCCAGCATTTT.

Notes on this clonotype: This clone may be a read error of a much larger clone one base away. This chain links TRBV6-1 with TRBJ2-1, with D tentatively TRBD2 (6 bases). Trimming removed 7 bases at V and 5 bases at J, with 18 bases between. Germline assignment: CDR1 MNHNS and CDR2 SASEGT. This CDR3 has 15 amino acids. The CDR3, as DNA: TGTGCCAGCACCTTAGCGGTGGGGCCCGACAATGAGCAGTTCTTC. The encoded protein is CASTLAVGPDNEQFF.

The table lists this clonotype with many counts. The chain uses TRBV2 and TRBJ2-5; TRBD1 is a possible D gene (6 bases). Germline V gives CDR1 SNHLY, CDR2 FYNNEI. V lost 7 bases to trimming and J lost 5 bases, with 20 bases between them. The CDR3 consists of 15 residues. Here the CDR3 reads CASKRPGHGGETQYF. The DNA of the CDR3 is TGTGCCAGCAAGCGGCCGGGCCATGGGGGCGAGACCCAGTACTTC.

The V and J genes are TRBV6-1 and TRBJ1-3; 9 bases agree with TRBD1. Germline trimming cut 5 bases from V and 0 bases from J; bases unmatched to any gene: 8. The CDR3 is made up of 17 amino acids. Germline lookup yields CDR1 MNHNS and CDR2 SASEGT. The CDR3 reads CASSRGDRGNSGNTIYF. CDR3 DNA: TGTGCCAGCAGTCGAGGTGACAGGGGGAACTCTGGAAACACCATATATTTT.

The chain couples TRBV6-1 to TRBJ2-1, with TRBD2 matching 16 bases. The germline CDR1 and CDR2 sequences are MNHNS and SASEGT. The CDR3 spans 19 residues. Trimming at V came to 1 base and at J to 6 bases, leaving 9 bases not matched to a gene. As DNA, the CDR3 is TGTGCCAGCAGTGAAGATGGGACTAGCGGGGGGGGGGCTTCCAATGAGCAGTTCTTC. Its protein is CASSEDGTSGGGASNEQFF.

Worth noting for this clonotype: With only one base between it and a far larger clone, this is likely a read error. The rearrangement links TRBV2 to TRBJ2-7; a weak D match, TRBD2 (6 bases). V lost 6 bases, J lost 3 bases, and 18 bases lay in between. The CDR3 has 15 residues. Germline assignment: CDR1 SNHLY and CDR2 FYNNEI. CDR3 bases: TGTGCCAGCAGCCAAGGACGGGGGAAATTCTACGAGCAGTACTTC. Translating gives CASSQGRGKFYEQYF.

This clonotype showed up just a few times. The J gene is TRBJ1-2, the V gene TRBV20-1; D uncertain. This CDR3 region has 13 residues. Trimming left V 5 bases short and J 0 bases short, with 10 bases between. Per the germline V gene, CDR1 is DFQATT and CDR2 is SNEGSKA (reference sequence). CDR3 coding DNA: TGCAGTGCTCCCCGGGAACCTAACTATGGCTACACCTTC. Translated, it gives CSAPREPNYGYTF.

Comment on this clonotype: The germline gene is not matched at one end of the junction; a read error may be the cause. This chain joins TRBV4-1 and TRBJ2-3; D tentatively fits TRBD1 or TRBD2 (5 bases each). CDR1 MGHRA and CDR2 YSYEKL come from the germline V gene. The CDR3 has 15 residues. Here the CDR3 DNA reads TGCGCCAGCAGCCAAGTCGGGGCTACCACAGATGCGCAGTATTTT. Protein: CASSQVGATTDAQYF.

CDR3 bases: TGTGCCAGCAGAGACTTTGCAGGGAGCTATGGCTACACCTTC. It specifies CASRDFAGSYGYTF. The V call is TRBV9, the J call TRBJ1-2; a weak D match, TRBD1 (5 bases). Trimming left V 5 bases short and J 4 bases short, with 15 bases between. The germline gives CDR1 SGDLS, CDR2 YYNGEE. The CDR3 is 14 amino acids.

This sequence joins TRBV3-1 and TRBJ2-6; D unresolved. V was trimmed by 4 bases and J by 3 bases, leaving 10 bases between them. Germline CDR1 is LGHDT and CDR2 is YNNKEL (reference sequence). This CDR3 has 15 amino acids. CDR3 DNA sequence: TGTGCCAGCAGCCCTTATACGGATGGGGCCAACGTCCTGACTTTC. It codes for CASSPYTDGANVLTF. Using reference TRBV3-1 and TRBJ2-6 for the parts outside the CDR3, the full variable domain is DTAVSQTPKYLVTQMGNDKSIKCEQNLGHDTMYWYKQDSKKFLKIMFSYNNKELIINETVPNRFSPKSPDKAHLNLHINSLELGDSAVYFCASSPYTDGANVLTFGAGSRLTVL.

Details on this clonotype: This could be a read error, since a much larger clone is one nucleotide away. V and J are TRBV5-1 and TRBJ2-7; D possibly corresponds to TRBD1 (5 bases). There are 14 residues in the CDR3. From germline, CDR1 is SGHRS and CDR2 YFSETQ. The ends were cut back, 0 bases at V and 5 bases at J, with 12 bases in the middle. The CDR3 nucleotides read TGCGCCAGCAGCTTGGAACAGGTATCCCACGAGCAGTACTTC. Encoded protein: CASSLEQVSHEQYF.

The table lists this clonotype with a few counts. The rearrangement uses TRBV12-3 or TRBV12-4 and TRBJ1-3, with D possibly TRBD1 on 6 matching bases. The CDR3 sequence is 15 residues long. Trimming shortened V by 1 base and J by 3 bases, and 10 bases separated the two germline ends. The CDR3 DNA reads TGTGCCAGCAGTTTAGGAGGGGGAGGTGGAAACACCATATATTTT. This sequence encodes CASSLGGGGGNTIYF.

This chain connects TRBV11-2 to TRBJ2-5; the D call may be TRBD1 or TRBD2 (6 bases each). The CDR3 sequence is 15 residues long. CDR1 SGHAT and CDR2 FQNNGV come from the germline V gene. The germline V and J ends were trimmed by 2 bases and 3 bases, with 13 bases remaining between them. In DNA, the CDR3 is TGTGCCAGCAGCTTAAACTCGGGGGCTAAAGAGACCCAGTACTTC. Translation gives CASSLNSGAKETQYF.

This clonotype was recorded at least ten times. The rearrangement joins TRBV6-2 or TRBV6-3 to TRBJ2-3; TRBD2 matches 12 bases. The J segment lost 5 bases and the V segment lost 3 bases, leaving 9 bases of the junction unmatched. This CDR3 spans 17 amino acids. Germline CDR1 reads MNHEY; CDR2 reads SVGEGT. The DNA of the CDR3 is TGTGCCAGCAGTTATCTCCCGACTAGCGGGGGCGGAGATACGCAGTATTTT. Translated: CASSYLPTSGGGDTQYF.

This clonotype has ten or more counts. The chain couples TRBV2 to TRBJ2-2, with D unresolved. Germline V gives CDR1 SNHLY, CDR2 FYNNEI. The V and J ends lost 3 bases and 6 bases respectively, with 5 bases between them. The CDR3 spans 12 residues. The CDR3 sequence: CASSEQAGELFF. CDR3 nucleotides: TGTGCCAGCAGTGAGCAGGCCGGGGAGCTGTTTTTT.

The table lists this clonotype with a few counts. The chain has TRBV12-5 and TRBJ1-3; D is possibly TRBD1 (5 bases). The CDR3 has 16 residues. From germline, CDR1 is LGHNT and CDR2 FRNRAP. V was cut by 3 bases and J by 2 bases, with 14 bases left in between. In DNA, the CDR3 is TGTGCTAGTGGTTTTAGGAGGTTGGGGGCTGGAAACACCATATATTTT. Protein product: CASGFRRLGAGNTIYF. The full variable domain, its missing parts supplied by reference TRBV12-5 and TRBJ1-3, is DARVTQTPRHKVTEMGQEVTMRCQPILGHNTVFWYRQTMMQGLELLAYFRNRAPLDDSGMPKDRFSAEMPDATLATLKIQPSEPRDSAVYFCASGFRRLGAGNTIYFGEGSWLTVV.

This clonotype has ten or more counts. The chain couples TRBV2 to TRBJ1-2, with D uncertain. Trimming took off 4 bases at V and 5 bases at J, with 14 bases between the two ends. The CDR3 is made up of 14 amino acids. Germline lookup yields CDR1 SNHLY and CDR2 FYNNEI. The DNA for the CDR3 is TGTGCCAGCAGTGGATTTCGACACCAGTATGGCTACACCTTC. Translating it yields CASSGFRHQYGYTF.